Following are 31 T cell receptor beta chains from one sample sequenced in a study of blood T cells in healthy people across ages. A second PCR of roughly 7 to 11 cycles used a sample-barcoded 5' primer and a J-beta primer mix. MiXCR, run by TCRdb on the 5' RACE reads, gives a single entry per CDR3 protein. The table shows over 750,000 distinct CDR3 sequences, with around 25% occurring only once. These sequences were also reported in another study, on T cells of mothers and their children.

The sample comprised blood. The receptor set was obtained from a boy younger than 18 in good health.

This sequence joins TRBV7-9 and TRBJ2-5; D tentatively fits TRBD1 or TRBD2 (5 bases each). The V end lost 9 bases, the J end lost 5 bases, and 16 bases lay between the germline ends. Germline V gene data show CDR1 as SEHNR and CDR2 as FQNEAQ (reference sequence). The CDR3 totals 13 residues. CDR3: CASIPMGVETQYF. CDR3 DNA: TGTGCCAGTATACCGATGGGGGTGGAGACCCAGTACTTC. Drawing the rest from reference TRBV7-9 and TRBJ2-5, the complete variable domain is DTGVSQNPRHKITKRGQNVTFRCDPISEHNRLYWYRQTLGQGPEFLTYFQNEAQLEKSRLLSDRFSAERPKGSFSTLEIQRTEQGDSAMYLCASIPMGVETQYFGPGTRLLVL.

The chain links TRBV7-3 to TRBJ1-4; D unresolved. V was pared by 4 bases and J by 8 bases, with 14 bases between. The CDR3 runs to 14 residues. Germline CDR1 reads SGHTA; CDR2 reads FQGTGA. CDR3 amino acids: CASSSFSRREKLFF. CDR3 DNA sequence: TGTGCCAGCAGCTCCTTTTCACGACGGGAAAAACTGTTTTTT.

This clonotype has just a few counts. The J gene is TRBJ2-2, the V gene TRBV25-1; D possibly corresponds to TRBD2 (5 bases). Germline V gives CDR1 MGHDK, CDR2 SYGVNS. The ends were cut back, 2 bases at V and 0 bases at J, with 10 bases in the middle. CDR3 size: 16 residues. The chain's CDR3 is CASSEMPDSNTGELFF. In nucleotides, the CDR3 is TGTGCCAGCAGTGAAATGCCGGACTCGAACACCGGGGAGCTGTTTTTT.

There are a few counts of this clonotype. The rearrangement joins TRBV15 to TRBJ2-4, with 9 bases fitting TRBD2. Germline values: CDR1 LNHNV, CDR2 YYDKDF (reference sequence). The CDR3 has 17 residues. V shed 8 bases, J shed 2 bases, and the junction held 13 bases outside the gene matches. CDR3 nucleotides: TGTGCCACCCCCCTAGCGGGACATTGGGAGTCCAAAAACATTCAGTACTTC. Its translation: CATPLAGHWESKNIQYF.

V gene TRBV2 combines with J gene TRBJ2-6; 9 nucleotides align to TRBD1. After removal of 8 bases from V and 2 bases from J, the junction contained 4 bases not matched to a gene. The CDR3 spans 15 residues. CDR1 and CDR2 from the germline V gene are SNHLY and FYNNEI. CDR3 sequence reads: CASRDRVTGANVLTF. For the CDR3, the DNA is TGTGCCAGCCGGGACAGGGTAACTGGGGCCAACGTCCTGACTTTC.

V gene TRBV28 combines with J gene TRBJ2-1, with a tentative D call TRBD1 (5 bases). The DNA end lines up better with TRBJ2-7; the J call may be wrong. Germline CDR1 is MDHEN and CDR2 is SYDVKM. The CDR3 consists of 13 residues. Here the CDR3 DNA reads TGTGCCAGCACCCCTCACACAGGTTACAAGCAGTACTTC. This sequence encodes CASTPHTGYKQYF.

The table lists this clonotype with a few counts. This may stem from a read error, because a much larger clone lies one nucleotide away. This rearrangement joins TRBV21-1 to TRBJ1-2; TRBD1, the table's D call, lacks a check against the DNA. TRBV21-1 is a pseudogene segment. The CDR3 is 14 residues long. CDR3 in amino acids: CASSKGRAASGYTF. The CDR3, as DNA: TGTGCCAGCAGCAAAGGACGGGCGGCGAGTGGCTACACCTTC.

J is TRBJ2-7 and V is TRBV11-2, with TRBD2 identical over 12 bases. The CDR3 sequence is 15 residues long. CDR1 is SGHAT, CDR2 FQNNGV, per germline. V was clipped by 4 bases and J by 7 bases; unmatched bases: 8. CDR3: CASSSRLAGEGEQYF. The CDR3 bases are TGTGCCAGCAGCTCCAGACTAGCGGGAGAAGGTGAGCAGTACTTC.

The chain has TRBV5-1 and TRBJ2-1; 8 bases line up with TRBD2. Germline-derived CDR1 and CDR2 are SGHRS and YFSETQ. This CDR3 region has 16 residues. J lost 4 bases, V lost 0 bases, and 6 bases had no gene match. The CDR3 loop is CASSLEVGGAYNEQFF. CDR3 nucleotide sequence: TGCGCCAGCAGCTTGGAGGTCGGGGGGGCATACAATGAGCAGTTCTTC.

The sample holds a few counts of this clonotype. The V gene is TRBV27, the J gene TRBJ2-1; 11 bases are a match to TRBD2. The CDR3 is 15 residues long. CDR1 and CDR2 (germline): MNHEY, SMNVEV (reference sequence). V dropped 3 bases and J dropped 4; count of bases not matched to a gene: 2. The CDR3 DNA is TGTGCCAGCAGTTTCGCTAGCGGGGGGTACAATGAGCAGTTCTTC. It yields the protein CASSFASGGYNEQFF.

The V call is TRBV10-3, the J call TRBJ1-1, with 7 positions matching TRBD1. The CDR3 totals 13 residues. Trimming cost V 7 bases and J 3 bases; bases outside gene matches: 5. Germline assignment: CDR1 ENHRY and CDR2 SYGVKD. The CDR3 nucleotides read TGTGCCATCAACGGACAGGAAGACACTGAAGCTTTCTTT. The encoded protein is CAINGQEDTEAFF.

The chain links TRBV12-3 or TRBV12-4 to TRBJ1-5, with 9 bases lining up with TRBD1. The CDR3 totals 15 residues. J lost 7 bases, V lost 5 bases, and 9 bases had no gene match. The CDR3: CASSPEQGARQPQHF. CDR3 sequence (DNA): TGTGCCAGCAGTCCGGAACAGGGGGCGAGGCAGCCCCAGCATTTT.

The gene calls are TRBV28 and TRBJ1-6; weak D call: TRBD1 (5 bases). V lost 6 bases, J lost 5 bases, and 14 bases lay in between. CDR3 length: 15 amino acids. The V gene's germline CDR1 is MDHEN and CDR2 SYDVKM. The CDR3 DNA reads TGTGCCAGCAGCCTCAGGGAGAAGGATAATTCACCCCTCCACTTT. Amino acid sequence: CASSLREKDNSPLHF.

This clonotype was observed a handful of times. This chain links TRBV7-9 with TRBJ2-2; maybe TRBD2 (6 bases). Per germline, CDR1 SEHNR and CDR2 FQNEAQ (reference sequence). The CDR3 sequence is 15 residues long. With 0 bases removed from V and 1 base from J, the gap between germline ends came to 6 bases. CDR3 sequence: CASSLARENTGELFF. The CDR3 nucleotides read TGTGCCAGCAGCTTAGCGCGGGAGAACACCGGGGAGCTGTTTTTT.

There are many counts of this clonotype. In DNA form, the CDR3 reads TGTGCCACCCGATCGGGACTAGCAACAGATACGCAGTATTTT. Its protein is CATRSGLATDTQYF. The V and J genes are TRBV6-4 and TRBJ2-3; 9 nucleotides align to TRBD2. The ends lost 10 bases at V and 3 bases at J; junction bases unmatched: 8. CDR1 is MRHNA, CDR2 SNTAGT, per germline. This CDR3 spans 14 amino acids.

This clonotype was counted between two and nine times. CDR3 in amino acids: CASSPRDGEETQYF. CDR3 DNA: TGTGCCAGCAGTCCCCGGGACGGAGAAGAGACCCAGTACTTC. The V call is TRBV27, the J call TRBJ2-5; D could derive from TRBD1 or TRBD2 (5 bases each). CDR1 and CDR2 from the germline V gene are MNHEY and SMNVEV (reference sequence). The germline V and J ends were trimmed by 5 bases and 3 bases, with 13 bases remaining between them. This CDR3 spans 14 amino acids.

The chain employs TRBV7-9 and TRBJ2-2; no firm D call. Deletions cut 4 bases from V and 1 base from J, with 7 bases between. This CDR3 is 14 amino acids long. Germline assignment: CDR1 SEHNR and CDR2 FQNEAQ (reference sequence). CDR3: CASSYWGNTGELFF. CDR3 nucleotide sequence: TGTGCCAGCAGCTACTGGGGGAACACCGGGGAGCTGTTTTTT.

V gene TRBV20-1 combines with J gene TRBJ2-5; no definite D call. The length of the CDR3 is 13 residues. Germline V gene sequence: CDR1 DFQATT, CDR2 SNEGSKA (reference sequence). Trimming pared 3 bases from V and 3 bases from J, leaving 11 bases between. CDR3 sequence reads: CSASSGPKETQYF. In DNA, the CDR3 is TGCAGTGCTAGTTCCGGGCCAAAAGAGACCCAGTACTTC.

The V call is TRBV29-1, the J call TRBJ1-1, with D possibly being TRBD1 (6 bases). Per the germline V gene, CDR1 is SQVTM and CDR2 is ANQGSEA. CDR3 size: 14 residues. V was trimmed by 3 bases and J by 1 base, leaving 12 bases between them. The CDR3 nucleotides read TGCAGCGTTGAGAACCCGGGGGCGAACACTGAAGCTTTCTTT. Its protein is CSVENPGANTEAFF.

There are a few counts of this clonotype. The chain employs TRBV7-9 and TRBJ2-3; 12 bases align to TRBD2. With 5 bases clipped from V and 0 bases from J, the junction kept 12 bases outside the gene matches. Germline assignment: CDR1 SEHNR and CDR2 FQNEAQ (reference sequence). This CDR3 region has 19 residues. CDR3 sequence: CASSLGLAGRRTSTDTQYF. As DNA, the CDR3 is TGTGCCAGCAGCCTGGGACTAGCGGGCCGAAGAACTAGCACAGATACGCAGTATTTT.

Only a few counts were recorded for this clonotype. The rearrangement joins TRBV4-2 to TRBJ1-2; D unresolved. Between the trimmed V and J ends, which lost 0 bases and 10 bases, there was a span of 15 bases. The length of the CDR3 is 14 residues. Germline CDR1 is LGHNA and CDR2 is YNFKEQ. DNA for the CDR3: TGTGCCAGCAGCCAAGAATCAGCCCTTCTAGTCTACACCTTC. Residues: CASSQESALLVYTF.

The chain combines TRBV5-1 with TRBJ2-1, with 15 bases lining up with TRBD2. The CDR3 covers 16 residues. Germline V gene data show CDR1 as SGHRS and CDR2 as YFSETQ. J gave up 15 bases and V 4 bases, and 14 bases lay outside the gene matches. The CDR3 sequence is CASSLEGLAGGPTRFF. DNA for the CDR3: TGCGCCAGCAGCCTGGAAGGACTAGCGGGAGGGCCCACGCGGTTCTTC.

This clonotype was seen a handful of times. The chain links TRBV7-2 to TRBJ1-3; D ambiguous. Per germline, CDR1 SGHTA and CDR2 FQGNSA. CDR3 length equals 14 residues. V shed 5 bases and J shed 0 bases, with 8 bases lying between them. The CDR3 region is CASSPRNSGNTIYF. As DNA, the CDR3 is TGTGCCAGCAGCCCCCGTAACTCTGGAAACACCATATATTTT.

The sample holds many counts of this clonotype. For the CDR3, the DNA is TGTGCCAGCAGCGCCGGACAGGGGTGGTCACCCCTCCACTTT. It yields the protein CASSAGQGWSPLHF. This rearrangement joins TRBV7-2 to TRBJ1-6, with TRBD1 matching 9 bases. The CDR3 contains 14 residues. The germline V gene has CDR1 SGHTA and CDR2 FQGNSA. V shed 5 bases, J shed 10 bases, and the junction held 6 bases outside the gene matches.

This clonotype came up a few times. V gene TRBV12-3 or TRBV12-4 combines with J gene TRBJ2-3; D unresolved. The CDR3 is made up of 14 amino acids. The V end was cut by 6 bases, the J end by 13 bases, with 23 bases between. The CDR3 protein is CASSTEFLGQKEYF. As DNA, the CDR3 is TGTGCCAGCAGCACCGAATTTTTGGGTCAGAAAGAGTATTTT.

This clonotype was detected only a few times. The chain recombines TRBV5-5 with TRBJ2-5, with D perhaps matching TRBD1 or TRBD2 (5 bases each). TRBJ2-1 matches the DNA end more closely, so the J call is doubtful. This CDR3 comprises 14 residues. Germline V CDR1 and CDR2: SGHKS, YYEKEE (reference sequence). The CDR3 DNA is TGTGCCAGCAGCCAAAGGGACGCCCGCAATGAGCAGTTCTTC. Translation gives CASSQRDARNEQFF.

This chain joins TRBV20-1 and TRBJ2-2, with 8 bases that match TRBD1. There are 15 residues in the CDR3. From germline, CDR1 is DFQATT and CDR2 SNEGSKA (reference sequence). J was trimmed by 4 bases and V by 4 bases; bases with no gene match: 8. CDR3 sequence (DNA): TGCAGTGCTACCCGTTCGGACAGGGCCACCGGGGAGCTGTTTTTT. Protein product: CSATRSDRATGELFF.

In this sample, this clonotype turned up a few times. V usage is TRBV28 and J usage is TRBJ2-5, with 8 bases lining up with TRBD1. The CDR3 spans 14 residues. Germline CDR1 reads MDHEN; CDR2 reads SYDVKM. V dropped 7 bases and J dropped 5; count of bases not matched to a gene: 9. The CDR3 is CASNQQGVRETQYF. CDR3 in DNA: TGTGCCAGCAACCAACAGGGGGTCCGGGAGACCCAGTACTTC.

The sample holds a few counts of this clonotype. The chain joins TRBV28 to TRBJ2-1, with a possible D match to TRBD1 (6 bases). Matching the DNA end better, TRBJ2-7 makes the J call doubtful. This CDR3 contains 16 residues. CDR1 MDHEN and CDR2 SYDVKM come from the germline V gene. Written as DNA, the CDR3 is TGTGCCAGCAGTTTATTGGCCAGGGGTTTCTCCTACGAGCAGTACTTC. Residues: CASSLLARGFSYEQYF.

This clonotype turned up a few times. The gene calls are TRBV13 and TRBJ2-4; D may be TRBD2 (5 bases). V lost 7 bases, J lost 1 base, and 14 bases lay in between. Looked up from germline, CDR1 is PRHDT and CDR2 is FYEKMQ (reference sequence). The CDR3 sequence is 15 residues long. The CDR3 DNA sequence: TGTGCCAGCACCCTGGGGAGAGGCGCCAAAAACATTCAGTACTTC. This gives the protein CASTLGRGAKNIQYF.

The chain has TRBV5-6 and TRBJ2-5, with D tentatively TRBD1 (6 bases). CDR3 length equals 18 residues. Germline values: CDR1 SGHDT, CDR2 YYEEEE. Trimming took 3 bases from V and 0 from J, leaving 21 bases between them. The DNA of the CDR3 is TGTGCCAGCAGCTCTTACGGTGGGGACACATGGTACCAAGAGACCCAGTACTTC. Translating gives CASSSYGGDTWYQETQYF.